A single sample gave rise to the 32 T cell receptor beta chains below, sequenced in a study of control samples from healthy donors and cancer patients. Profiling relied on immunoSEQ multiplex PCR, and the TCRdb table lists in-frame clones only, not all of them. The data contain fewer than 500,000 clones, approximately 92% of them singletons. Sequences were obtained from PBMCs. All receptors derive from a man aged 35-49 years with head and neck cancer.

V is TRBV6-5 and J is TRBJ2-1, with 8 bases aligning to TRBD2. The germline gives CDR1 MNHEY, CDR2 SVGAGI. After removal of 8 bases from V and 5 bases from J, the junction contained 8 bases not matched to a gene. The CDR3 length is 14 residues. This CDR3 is CASGSGGPNNEQFF. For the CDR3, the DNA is TGTGCCAGCGGAAGCGGGGGCCCCAACAATGAGCAGTTCTTC.

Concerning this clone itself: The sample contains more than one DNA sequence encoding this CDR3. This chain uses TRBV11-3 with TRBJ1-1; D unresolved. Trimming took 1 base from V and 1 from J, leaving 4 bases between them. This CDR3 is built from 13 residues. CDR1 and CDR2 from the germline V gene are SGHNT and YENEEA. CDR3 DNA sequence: TGTGCCAGCAGCTTAGGGGGGAACACTGAAGCTTTCTTT. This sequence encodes CASSLGGNTEAFF.

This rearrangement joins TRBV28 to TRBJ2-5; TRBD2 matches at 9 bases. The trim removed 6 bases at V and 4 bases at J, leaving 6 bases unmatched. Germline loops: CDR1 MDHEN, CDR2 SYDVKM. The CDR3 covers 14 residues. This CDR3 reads CASRLPLAGETQYF. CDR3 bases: TGTGCCAGCAGGCTTCCACTAGCGGGAGAGACCCAGTACTTC.

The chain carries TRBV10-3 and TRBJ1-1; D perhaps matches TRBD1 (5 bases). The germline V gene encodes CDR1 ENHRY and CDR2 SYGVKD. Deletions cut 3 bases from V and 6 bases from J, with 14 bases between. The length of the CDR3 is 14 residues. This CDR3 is CAISDRGIQAEAFF. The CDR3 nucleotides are TGTGCCATCAGTGATCGGGGCATTCAGGCTGAAGCTTTCTTT.

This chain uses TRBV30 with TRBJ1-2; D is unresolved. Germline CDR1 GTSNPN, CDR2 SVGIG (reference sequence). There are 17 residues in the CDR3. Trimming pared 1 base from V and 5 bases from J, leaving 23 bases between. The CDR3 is CAWSDLAGPSLSYGYTF. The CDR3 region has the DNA TGTGCCTGGAGTGACCTGGCAGGTCCTTCCCTTTCGTATGGCTACACCTTC.

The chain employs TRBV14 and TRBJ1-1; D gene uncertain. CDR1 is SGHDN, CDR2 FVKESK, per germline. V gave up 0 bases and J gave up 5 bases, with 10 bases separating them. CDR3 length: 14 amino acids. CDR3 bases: TGTGCCAGCAGCCAAGAAATAGTTGGAACTGAAGCTTTCTTT. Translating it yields CASSQEIVGTEAFF.

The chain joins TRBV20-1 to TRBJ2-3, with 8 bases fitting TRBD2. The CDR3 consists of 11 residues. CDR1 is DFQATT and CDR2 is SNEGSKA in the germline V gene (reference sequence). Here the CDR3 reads CSSGGKDTQYF. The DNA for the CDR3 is TGCAGCAGCGGGGGAAAGGATACGCAGTATTTT.

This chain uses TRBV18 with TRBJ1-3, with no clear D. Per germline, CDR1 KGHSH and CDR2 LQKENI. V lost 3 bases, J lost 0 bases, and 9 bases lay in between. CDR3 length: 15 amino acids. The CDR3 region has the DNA TGTGCCAGCTCACCGGGATACAACTCTGGAAACACCATATATTTT. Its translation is CASSPGYNSGNTIYF.

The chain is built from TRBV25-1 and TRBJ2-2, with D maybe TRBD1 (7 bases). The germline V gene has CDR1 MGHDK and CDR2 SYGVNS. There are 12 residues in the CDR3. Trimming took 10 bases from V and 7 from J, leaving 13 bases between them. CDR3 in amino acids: CATQGGNGELFF. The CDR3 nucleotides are TGTGCCACGCAGGGGGGTAACGGGGAGCTGTTTTTT.

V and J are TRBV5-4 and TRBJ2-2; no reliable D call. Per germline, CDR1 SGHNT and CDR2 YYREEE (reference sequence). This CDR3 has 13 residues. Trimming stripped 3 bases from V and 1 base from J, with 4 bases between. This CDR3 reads CASSWKNTGELFF. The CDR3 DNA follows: TGTGCCAGCAGCTGGAAGAACACCGGGGAGCTGTTTTTT. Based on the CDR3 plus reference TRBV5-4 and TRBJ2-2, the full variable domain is ETGVTQSPTHLIKTRGQQVTLRCSSQSGHNTVSWYQQALGQGPQFIFQYYREEENGRGNFPPRFSGLQFPNYSSELNVNALELDDSALYLCASSWKNTGELFFGEGSRLTVL.

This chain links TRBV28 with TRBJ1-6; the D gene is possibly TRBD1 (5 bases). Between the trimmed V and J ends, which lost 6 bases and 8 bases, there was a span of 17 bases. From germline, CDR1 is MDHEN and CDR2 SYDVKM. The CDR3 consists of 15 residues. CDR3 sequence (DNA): TGTGCCAGCAGCCCCTTGGCAGGGTTTGATTCACCCCTCCACTTT. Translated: CASSPLAGFDSPLHF.

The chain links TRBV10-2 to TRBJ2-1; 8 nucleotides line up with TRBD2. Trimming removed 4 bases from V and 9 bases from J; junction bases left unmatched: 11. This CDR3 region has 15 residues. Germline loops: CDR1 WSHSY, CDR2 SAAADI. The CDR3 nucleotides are TGCGCCAGCAGTGTGTCCGCGGGAGGTCTCCGTGAGCAGTTCTTC. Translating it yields CASSVSAGGLREQFF.

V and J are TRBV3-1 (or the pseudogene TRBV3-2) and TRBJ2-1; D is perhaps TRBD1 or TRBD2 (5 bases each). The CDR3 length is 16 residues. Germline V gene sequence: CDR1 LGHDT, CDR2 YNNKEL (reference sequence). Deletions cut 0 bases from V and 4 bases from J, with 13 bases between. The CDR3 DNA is TGTGCCAGCAGCCAAGAAAGGAGGACACGGTACAATGAGCAGTTCTTC. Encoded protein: CASSQERRTRYNEQFF.

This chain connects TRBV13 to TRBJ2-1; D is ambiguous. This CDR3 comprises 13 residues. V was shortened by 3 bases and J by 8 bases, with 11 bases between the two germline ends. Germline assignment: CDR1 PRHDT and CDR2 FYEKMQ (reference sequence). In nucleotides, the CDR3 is TGTGCCAGCAGCTTGCTAGTTGGGTATGAGCAGTTCTTC. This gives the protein CASSLLVGYEQFF.

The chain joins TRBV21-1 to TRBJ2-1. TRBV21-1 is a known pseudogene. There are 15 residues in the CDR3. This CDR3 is CASSQREGFGGEQFF. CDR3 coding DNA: TGTGCCAGCAGCCAAAGGGAAGGGTTTGGGGGTGAGCAGTTCTTC.

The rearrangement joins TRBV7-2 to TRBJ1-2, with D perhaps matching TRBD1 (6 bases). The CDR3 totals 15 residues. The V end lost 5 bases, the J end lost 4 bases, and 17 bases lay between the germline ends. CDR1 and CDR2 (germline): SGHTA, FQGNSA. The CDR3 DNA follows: TGTGCCAGCAGCCTAGGACAGACCAAGGTCTATGGCTACACCTTC. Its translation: CASSLGQTKVYGYTF.

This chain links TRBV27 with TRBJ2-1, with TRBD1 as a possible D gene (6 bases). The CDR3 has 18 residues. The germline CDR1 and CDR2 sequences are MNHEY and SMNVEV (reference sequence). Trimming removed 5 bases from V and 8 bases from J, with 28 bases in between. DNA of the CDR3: TGTGCCAGCAGTCCAGGAGTACGGTATACCGAACAGGGTGATGAGCAGTTCTTC. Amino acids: CASSPGVRYTEQGDEQFF.

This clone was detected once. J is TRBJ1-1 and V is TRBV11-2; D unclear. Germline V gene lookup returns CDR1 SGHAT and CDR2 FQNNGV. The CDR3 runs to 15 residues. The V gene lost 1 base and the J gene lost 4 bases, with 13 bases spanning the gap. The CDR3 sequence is CASSLGSGRVTEAFF. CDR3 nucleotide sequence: TGTGCCAGCAGCTTAGGGTCCGGAAGAGTCACTGAAGCTTTCTTT.

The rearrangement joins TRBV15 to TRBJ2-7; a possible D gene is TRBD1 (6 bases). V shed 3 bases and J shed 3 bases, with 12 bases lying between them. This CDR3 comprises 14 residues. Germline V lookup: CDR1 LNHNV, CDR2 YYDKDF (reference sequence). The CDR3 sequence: CATSRVDRIYEQYF. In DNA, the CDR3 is TGTGCCACCAGCAGGGTTGACAGGATCTACGAGCAGTACTTC.

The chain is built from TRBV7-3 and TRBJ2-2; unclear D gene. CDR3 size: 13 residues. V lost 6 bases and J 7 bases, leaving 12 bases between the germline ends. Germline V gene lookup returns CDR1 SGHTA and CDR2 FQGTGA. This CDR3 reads CASSQIRSGELFF. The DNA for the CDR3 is TGTGCCAGCAGTCAAATTAGAAGCGGGGAGCTGTTTTTT.

CDR3 DNA: TGTGCCAGCAGCTTAACGCGAGGATTTGACACTGAAGCTTTCTTT. Its translation is CASSLTRGFDTEAFF. This sequence joins TRBV7-3 and TRBJ1-1; no firm D call. Deletions cut 0 bases from V and 3 bases from J, with 11 bases between. The CDR3 extends over 15 amino acids. Germline CDR1 and CDR2: SGHTA and FQGTGA. Variable domain in full (rest from reference TRBV7-3 and TRBJ1-1): GAGVSQTPSNKVTEKGKYVELRCDPISGHTALYWYRQSLGQGPEFLIYFQGTGAADDSGLPNDRFFAVRPEGSVSTLKIQRTERGDSAVYLCASSLTRGFDTEAFFGQGTRLTVV.

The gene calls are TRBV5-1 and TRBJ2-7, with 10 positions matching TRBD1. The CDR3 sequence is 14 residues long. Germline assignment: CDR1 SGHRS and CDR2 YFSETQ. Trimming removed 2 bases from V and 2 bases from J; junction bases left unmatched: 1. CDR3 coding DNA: TGCGCCAGCAGCTTCGGGACAGGGGCCTACGAGCAGTACTTC. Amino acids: CASSFGTGAYEQYF.

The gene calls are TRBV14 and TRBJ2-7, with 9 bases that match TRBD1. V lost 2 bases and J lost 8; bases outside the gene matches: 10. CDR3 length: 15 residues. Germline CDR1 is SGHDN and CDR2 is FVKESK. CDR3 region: CASSQIPGQGSQQYF. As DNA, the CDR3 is TGTGCCAGCAGCCAAATACCGGGACAGGGTTCGCAGCAGTACTTC.

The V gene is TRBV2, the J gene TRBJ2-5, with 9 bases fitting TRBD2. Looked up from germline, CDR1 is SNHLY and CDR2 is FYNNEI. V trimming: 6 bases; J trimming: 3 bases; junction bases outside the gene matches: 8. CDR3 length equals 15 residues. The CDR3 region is CASSRDRTSEETQYF. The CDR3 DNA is TGTGCCAGCAGCCGAGACAGGACTAGCGAAGAGACCCAGTACTTC.

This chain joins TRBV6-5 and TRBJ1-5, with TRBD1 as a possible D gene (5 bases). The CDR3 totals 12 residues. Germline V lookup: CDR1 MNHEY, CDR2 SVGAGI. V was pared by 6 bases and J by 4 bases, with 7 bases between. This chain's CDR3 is CASSRQNQPQHF. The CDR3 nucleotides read TGTGCCAGCAGCCGACAGAATCAGCCCCAGCATTTT.

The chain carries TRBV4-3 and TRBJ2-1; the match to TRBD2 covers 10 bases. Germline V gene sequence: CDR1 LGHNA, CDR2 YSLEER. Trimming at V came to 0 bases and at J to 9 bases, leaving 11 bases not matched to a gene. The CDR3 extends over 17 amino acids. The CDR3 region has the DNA TGCGCCAGCAGCCAAGATCGGAGCGGGGGGGCCCGTTTTGAGCAGTTCTTC. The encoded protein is CASSQDRSGGARFEQFF.

CDR3 sequence reads: CATSGRPTDTQYF. DNA of the CDR3: TGTGCCACCAGCGGGAGGCCGACAGATACGCAGTATTTT. This chain uses TRBV15 with TRBJ2-3; maybe TRBD2 (6 bases). Germline V lookup: CDR1 LNHNV, CDR2 YYDKDF (reference sequence). This CDR3 is 13 amino acids long. V lost 5 bases and J 3 bases, leaving 9 bases between the germline ends.

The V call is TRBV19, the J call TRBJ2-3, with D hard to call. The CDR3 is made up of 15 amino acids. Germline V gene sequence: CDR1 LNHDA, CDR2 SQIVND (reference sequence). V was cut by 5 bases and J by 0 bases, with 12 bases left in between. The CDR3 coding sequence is TGTGCCAGTAGTCCCCTAGGCGCTAGCACAGATACGCAGTATTTT. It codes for CASSPLGASTDTQYF.

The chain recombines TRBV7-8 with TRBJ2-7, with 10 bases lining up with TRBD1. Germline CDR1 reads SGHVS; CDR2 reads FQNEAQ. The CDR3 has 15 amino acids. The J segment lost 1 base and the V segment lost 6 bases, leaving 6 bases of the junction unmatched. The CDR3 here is CASSNGQGESYEQYF. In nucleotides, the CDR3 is TGTGCCAGCAGTAACGGACAGGGGGAATCCTACGAGCAGTACTTC.

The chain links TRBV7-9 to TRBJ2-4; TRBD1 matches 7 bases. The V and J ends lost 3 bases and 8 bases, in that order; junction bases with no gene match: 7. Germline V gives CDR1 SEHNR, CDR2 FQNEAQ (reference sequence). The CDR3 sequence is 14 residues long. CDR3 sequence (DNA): TGTGCCAGCAGCTTCGACGACAGGGCCCACATTCAGTACTTC. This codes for CASSFDDRAHIQYF.

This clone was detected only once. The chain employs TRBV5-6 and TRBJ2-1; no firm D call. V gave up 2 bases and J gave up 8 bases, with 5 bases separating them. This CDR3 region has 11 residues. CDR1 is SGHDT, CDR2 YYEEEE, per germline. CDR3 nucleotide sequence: TGTGCCAGCAGCTTAAGGGATGAGCAGTTCTTC. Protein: CASSLRDEQFF.

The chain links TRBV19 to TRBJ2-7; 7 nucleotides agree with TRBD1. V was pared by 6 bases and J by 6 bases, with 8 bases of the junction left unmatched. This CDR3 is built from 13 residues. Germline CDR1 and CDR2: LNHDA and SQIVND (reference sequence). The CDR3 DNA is TGTGCCAGTAGAAACGACAGGGACGCCGAGCAGTACTTC. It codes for CASRNDRDAEQYF.